Listed below are T cell receptor beta chains from one sample, sequenced in a study of shared clonotypes between healthy human individuals. Sequencing used immunoSEQ multiplex PCR; TCRdb keeps in-frame clones, though not all of them. This sample yields about 1.5 million clones, of which over 95% are seen a single time; roughly 1.2% belongs to the top ten. Input material: naive CD4+ T cells sorted from blood. These receptors all stem from a man aged 30-40 years in good health. Each CDR3 is given with its conserved first and last residue. D genes are given only for firm matches. Clone size is shown for a subset of rows, as once, few, many or a class of expanded clone.

j_call v_call clone_size d_call cdr3_aa cdr3_nt
TRBJ2-3 TRBV28 - - CASTGASTDTQYF TGTGCCAGCACCGGAGCTAGCACAGATACGCAGTATTTT
TRBJ2-5 TRBV7-9 - TRBD1 CASSRTGGDETQYF TGTGCCAGCAGCCGGACAGGGGGAGATGAGACCCAGTACTTC
TRBJ2-2 TRBV18 - - CASSPVGPNTGELFF TGTGCCAGCTCACCTGTGGGGCCCAACACCGGGGAGCTGTTTTTT
TRBJ1-4 TRBV7-6 - TRBD1 CASSLEQGEKLFF TGTGCCAGCAGCTTAGAACAGGGGGAAAAACTGTTTTTT
TRBJ1-3 TRBV9 - - CASSAIQGYSGNTIYF TGTGCCAGCAGCGCAATACAGGGATACTCTGGAAACACCATATATTTT
TRBJ2-5 TRBV2 - - CASRRLQETQYF TGTGCCAGCAGACGATTGCAAGAGACCCAGTACTTC
TRBJ2-3 TRBV7-9 once TRBD2 CASTSIAGGTDTQYF TGTGCCAGCACCTCCATAGCGGGAGGCACAGATACGCAGTATTTT
TRBJ2-3 TRBV19 - TRBD2 CASSIRSRVLAGGADTQYF TGTGCCAGTAGTATTCGATCTAGGGTACTAGCGGGAGGGGCAGATACGCAGTATTTT
TRBJ1-1 TRBV6-6 - TRBD1 CASSYPNSGTGRPFF TGTGCCAGCAGTTACCCGAATTCCGGGACAGGGAGGCCTTTCTTT
TRBJ2-2 TRBV27 - - CASSLSRTGNTGELFF TGTGCCAGCAGTTTATCTAGGACGGGGAACACCGGGGAGCTGTTTTTT
TRBJ1-5 TRBV2 - - CASSGDQPQHF TGTGCCAGCAGTGGGGATCAGCCCCAGCATTTT
TRBJ1-2 TRBV4-3 - - CASSQLTNYGYTF TGCGCCAGCAGCCAACTAACTAACTATGGCTACACCTTC
TRBJ1-1 TRBV19 - - CASSGDLDTEAFF TGTGCCAGTAGCGGGGATCTTGACACTGAAGCTTTCTTT
TRBJ1-1 TRBV6-1 - - CASKSGTMNTEAFF TGTGCCAGCAAATCAGGGACCATGAACACTGAAGCTTTCTTT
TRBJ1-1 TRBV5-1 - - CASSLQTGNTEAFF TGCGCCAGCAGCCTACAGACGGGGAACACTGAAGCTTTCTTT
TRBJ1-4 TRBV19 - - CASSSQTTNEKLFF TGTGCCAGTAGTAGCCAGACAACTAATGAAAAACTGTTTTTT
TRBJ1-2 TRBV28 once TRBD1 CASTDGQGAYGYTF TGTGCCAGCACCGACGGACAGGGGGCATACGGCTACACCTTC
TRBJ2-7 TRBV28 - TRBD2 CASSLGGGPLPGEQYF TGTGCCAGCAGTTTAGGGGGAGGGCCCCTCCCTGGGGAGCAGTACTTC
TRBJ1-5 TRBV10-1 once - CASSETHQPQHF TGCGCCAGCAGTGAGACCCATCAGCCCCAGCATTTT
TRBJ1-5 TRBV23-1 few - CASRPYQGRVRPQHF TGCGCCTCACGTCCCTACCAGGGGAGGGTACGGCCCCAGCATTTT
TRBJ2-7 TRBV7-2 - - CASSLLGGASRGEQYF TGTGCCAGCAGCTTATTGGGGGGAGCTTCTCGCGGCGAGCAGTACTTC
TRBJ1-4 TRBV7-9 - TRBD1 CASSLGTGTNEKLFF TGTGCCAGCAGCTTGGGGACAGGGACTAATGAAAAACTGTTTTTT
TRBJ2-3 TRBV29-1 once TRBD2 CSVGGGLAGVGDTQYF TGCAGCGTTGGAGGGGGTCTAGCGGGAGTCGGAGATACGCAGTATTTT
TRBJ1-5 TRBV7-9 - - CASSLVGSNQPQHF TGTGCCAGCAGCTTAGTAGGGTCGAATCAGCCCCAGCATTTT
TRBJ2-7 TRBV5-3 - - CASSQNLYEQYF TGTGCCAGCAGCCAAAACTTGTACGAGCAGTACTTC
TRBJ2-2 TRBV7-9 - - CASSLVWGLSAGELFF TGTGCCAGCAGCTTAGTATGGGGTTTGTCCGCCGGGGAGCTGTTTTTT
TRBJ2-7 TRBV4-1 - - CASSQPRQGGGEQYF TGCGCCAGCAGCCAACCCCGACAGGGAGGCGGCGAGCAGTACTTC